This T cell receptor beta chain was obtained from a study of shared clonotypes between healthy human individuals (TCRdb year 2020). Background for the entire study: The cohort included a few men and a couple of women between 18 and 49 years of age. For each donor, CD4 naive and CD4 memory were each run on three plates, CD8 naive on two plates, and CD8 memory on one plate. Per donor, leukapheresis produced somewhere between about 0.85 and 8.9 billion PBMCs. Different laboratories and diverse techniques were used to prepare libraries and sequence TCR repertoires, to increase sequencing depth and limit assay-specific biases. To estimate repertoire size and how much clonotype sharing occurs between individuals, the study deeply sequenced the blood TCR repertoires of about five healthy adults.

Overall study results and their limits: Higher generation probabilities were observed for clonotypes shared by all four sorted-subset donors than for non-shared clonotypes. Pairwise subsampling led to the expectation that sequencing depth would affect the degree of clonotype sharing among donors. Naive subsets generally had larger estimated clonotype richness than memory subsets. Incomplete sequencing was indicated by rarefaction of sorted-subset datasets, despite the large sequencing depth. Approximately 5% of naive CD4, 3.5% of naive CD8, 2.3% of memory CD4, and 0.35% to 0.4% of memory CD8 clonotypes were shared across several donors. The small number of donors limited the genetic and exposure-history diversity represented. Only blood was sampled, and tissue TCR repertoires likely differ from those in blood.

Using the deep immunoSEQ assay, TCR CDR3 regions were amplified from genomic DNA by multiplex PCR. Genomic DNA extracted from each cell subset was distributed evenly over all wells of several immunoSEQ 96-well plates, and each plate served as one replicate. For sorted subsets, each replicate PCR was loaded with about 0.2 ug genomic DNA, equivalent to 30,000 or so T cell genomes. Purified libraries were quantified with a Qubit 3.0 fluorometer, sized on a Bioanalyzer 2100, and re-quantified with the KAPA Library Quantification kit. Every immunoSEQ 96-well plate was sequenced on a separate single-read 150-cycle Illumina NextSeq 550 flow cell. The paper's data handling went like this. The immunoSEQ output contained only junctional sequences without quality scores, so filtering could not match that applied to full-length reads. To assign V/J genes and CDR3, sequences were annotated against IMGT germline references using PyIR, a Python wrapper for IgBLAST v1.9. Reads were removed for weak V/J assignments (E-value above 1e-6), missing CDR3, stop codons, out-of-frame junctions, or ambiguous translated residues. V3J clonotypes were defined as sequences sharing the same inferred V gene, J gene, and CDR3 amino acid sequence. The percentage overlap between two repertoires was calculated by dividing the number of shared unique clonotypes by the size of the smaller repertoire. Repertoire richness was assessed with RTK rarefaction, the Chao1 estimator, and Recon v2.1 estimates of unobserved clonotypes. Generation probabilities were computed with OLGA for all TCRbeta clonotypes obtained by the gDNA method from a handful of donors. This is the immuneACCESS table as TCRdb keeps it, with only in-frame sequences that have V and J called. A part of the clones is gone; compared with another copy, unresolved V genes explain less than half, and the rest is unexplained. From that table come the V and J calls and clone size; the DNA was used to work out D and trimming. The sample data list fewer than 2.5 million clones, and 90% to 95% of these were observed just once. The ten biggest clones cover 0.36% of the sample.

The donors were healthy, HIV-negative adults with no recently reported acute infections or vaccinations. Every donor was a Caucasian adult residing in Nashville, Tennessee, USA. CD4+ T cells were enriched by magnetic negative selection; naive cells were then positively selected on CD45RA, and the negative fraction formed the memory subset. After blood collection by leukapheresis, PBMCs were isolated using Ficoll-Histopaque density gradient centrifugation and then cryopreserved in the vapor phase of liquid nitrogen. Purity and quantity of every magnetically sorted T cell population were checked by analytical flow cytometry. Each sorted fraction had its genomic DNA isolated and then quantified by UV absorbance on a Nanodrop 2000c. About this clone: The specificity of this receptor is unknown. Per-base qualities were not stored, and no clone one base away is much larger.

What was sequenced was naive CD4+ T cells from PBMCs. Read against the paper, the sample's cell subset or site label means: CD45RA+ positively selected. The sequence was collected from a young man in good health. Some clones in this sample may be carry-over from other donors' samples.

For the CDR3, the sequence is CASTTQVQGRTEAFF. The bases read TGTGCCAGTACCACACAGGTACAGGGACGCACTGAAGCTTTCTTT. In this chain, TRBV19 is recombined with TRBJ1-1, and perhaps TRBD1 as D gene, on 6 matching bases. From the cysteine through the phenylalanine, the CDR3 covers 15 amino acids. The retained sequence is limited to the CDR3, 45 bases, with the frame set at the first base. Trimming removed 7 bases from V and 4 bases from J, leaving 19 bases between the germline ends. Looking up the germline V gene (reference sequence) yields CDR1 LNHDA and CDR2 SQIVND.